This T cell receptor beta chain was identified in a study of T cells in localized non-small cell lung cancer. Study conclusions and caveats: The study found T cell clonality highest in uninvolved adjacent lung, above tumor. Researchers found a median approximately 55 of the top 100 tumor clones in adjacent lung.

Profiling relied on immunoSEQ multiplex PCR, and the TCRdb table lists in-frame clones only, not all of them. The data hold approximately 24,000 clones, with about nine tenths observed a single time. In regard to this clone: Its antigen is not known.

The CDR3 loop spans 14 amino acids. V shed 4 bases, J shed 10 bases, and the junction held 3 bases outside the gene matches. Germline lookup yields CDR1 WNHNN and CDR2 SYGVQD (reference sequence). V usage is TRBV10-1 and J usage is TRBJ2-1, with 14 bases aligning to TRBD2. The clonotype was recovered from a man between 40 and 75 years old with stage I squamous cell lung carcinoma. The source was peripheral blood, collected before any cancer treatment. DNA for the CDR3: TGCGCCAGCAGTGGGACTAGCGGGGGGACGGAGCAGTTCTTC. It yields the protein CASSGTSGGTEQFF.